The rows below give T cell receptor beta chains drawn from one sample of a study of patients and donors after allogeneic stem cell transplantation. One entry per CDR3 protein results from TCRdb running MiXCR on the RT-PCR reads. The sample consists of around 160,000 distinct CDR3 sequences, about 29% of them appearing once. Sequencing was carried out using blood, either unsorted or a sorted T cell fraction (not recorded which). The receptors derive from a human donor who was either an allogeneic HSCT recipient or a stem cell or donor lymphocyte infusion donor (not recorded which). It is not recorded whose cells these are; they may come from a transplant donor. Both conserved end residues are part of each CDR3. D genes are given only for firm matches. Expanded clones are given a class, and other clones once, few, many or no size at all.

NA	NA	14	TRBV20-1	TRBJ2-6	TGCAGTGCCCGGGGATCGACTGGGGCCAACGTCCTGACTTTC	CSARGSTGANVLTF
many	NA	13	TRBV29-1	TRBJ1-2	TGCAGCGTTGAAGACCTTCCCCTCTATGGCTACACCTTC	CSVEDLPLYGYTF
NA	NA	11	TRBV7-9	TRBJ2-1	TGTGCCAGCAGCTTAGACCGTGGACAGTTCTTC	CASSLDRGQFF
NA	NA	12	TRBV12-3/TRBV12-4	TRBJ2-7	TGTGCCAGCAGTTTTGGGGGCGGCGAGCAGTACTTC	CASSFGGGEQYF
NA	NA	17	TRBV12-3/TRBV12-4	TRBJ2-4	TGTGCCAGCAGTTTAGTTCGGCAGTTTCTAGCCAAAAACATTCAGTACTTC	CASSLVRQFLAKNIQYF
NA	TRBD2	18	TRBV19	TRBJ2-3	TGTGCCAGTAGTCAACCATTCGCAGCGGGAGGATACACAGATACGCAGTATTTT	CASSQPFAAGGYTDTQYF
few	NA	12	TRBV29-1	TRBJ1-2	TGCAGCGCTGCTGGGGTTCACTATGGCTACACCTTC	CSAAGVHYGYTF
NA	NA	16	TRBV10-2	TRBJ1-5	TGCGCCAGCAGTGAGCCAACGGGACATTTCAATCAGCCCCAGCATTTT	CASSEPTGHFNQPQHF
few	TRBD2	12	TRBV20-1	TRBJ2-1	TGCGGAGAGCGGGAGGGTGCCCATGAGCAGTTCTTC	CGEREGAHEQFF
few	TRBD1	13	TRBV28	TRBJ1-2	TGTGCCAGCAGTCCGACAGGGCGTTTTGGCTACACCTTC	CASSPTGRFGYTF
few	TRBD1	15	TRBV12-3/TRBV12-4	TRBJ1-2	TGTGCCAGCAGCCCCGGGACAGGCCGATACTATGGCTACACCTTC	CASSPGTGRYYGYTF
few	NA	11	TRBV20-1	TRBJ1-1	TGCAGGTCTACGATGAACACTGAAGCTTTCTTT	CRSTMNTEAFF
NA	NA	12	TRBV29-1	TRBJ2-7	TGCAGCGCAGGGGCAGGTCTCTACGAGCAGTACTTC	CSAGAGLYEQYF
few	NA	13	TRBV4-2	TRBJ1-1	TGTGCCAGCAGCCAAGACCCATCAGAGGGAGCTTTCTTT	CASSQDPSEGAFF
NA	NA	14	TRBV20-1	TRBJ1-6	TGCAGTGCTCCATACAGGGTTAATAATTCACCCCTCCACTTT	CSAPYRVNNSPLHF
few	NA	15	TRBV6-5	TRBJ1-1	TGTGCCAGCAGTTACGTAGGACGTTGGAACACTGAAGCTTTCTTT	CASSYVGRWNTEAFF
once	NA	15	TRBV4-3	TRBJ2-1	TGCGCCAGCAGCCAAGAAGAGGACTATATGAATGAGCAGTTCTTC	CASSQEEDYMNEQFF
many	NA	15	TRBV4-3	TRBJ1-4	TGCGCCAGCAGCCAAGAAGGACACGATCGAGAAAAACTGTTTTTT	CASSQEGHDREKLFF
few	NA	13	TRBV20-1	TRBJ1-2	TGCAGTGCTAGAAAGACAGTGGACTATGGCTACACCTTC	CSARKTVDYGYTF
few	NA	13	TRBV7-2	TRBJ1-1	TGTGCCAGCAGCCGCCGGGACTTACTAGAAGCTTTCTTT	CASSRRDLLEAFF
few	NA	13	TRBV12-3/TRBV12-4	TRBJ2-2	TGTGCCAGCAGCCGCTCGAATACCGGGGAGCTGTTTTTT	CASSRSNTGELFF
NA	NA	15	TRBV5-1	TRBJ2-3	TGCGCCAGCAGCTTAGACTGGGGAAGCACAGATACGCAGTATTTT	CASSLDWGSTDTQYF
NA	NA	15	TRBV5-1	TRBJ2-5	TGCGCCAGCAGCTTGGCCGAGGACGGGTACGAGACCCAGTACTTC	CASSLAEDGYETQYF
NA	NA	14	TRBV12-3/TRBV12-4	TRBJ2-7	TGTGCCAGCAGTTCCGAGGGGGGTCCCTACGAGCAGTACTTC	CASSSEGGPYEQYF
few	NA	13	TRBV14	TRBJ1-2	TGTGCCAGCAGCCCGGGACGAAAGTATGGCTACACCTTC	CASSPGRKYGYTF
NA	TRBD2	13	TRBV6-2/TRBV6-3	TRBJ2-1	TGTGCCAGCTCTAGCGGGAGGGCTTCTGAGCAGTTCTTC	CASSSGRASEQFF
many	TRBD1	13	TRBV20-1	TRBJ1-4	TGCAGTGCTAGGGGACAGCTTAATGAAAAACTGTTTTTT	CSARGQLNEKLFF
NA	NA	15	TRBV9	TRBJ2-7	TGTGCCAGCAGCGTAGTTCCTGACACGTTCTACGAGCAGTACTTC	CASSVVPDTFYEQYF
NA	NA	13	TRBV20-1	TRBJ1-4	TGCAGTGCCCAGGGTTCAACTAATGAAAAACTGTTTTTT	CSAQGSTNEKLFF
NA	NA	15	TRBV4-3	TRBJ1-5	TGCGCCAGCAGCCAAGATCTGATGGATAATCAGCCCCAGCATTTT	CASSQDLMDNQPQHF
NA	NA	18	TRBV7-2	TRBJ2-6	TGTGCCAGCAGCTTTACAACAGGCGCTACATCTGGGGCCAACGTCCTGACTTTC	CASSFTTGATSGANVLTF
NA	NA	14	TRBV29-1	TRBJ2-7	TGCAGCGTCGTAAGGGGGGGTGCCCGCTACGAGCAGTACTTC	CSVVRGGARYEQYF
few	TRBD1	16	TRBV7-6	TRBJ1-1	TGTGCCAGCAGCTTAGAGGGACAGACTATGAACACTGAAGCTTTCTTT	CASSLEGQTMNTEAFF
NA	TRBD2	13	TRBV25-1	TRBJ2-2	TGTGCCAGCAGCGGGAGGGGTACCGGGGAGCTGTTTTTT	CASSGRGTGELFF
NA	TRBD1	15	TRBV10-3	TRBJ1-3	TGTGCCATCAGTGAGGTACAGGGGCGCAGAAACACCATATATTTT	CAISEVQGRRNTIYF
many	NA	16	TRBV25-1	TRBJ2-5	TGTGCCAGCAGAAACAGTTGGGGGGGGGCCTGGGAGACCCAGTACTTC	CASRNSWGGAWETQYF